This TCR beta chain stems from a study of STAT3 mutations in large granular lymphocyte leukemia. In this sample, this clone turned up a few times. The antigen is undetermined. The method was immunoSEQ multiplex PCR; TCRdb's version includes in-frame clones alone and lacks a portion of them. The sample carries roughly 11,000 clones, 85% recorded once. Regarding the study as a whole: Treatment regimens differed across patients between samplings. Every T-cell large granular lymphocyte leukemia patient had at least one immunodominant TCR beta clonotype. A small but highly pathogenic clone may have been missed.

Germline CDR1 is KGHSH and CDR2 is LQKENI. This CDR3 comprises 15 residues. The V gene end was trimmed by 0 bases and the J gene end by 2 bases; junction bases not matched to a gene: 2. The clonotype comes from a man aged 80 or over with T-cell large granular lymphocyte leukemia. Some clones in this sample may be carry-over from other donors' samples. Specimen: peripheral blood mononuclear cells. The rearrangement links TRBV18 to TRBJ2-7; 9 bases line up with TRBD1. CDR3 protein: CASSPPGQGAYEQYF. As DNA, the CDR3 is TGTGCCAGCTCACCACCGGGACAGGGTGCCTACGAGCAGTACTTC.